A single sample gave rise to the 4 T cell receptor beta chains below, sequenced in a study of blood T cell repertoires in COVID-19. Sequencing was performed with immunoSEQ multiplex PCR; in TCRdb, only in-frame clones are kept and a portion is missing. The sample lists 150,000 to 200,000 clones, approximately 80% occurring once. The sequenced material came from peripheral blood. These receptors originate from a woman aged 60 to 75 with acute or convalescent COVID-19.

This chain uses TRBV18 with TRBJ2-3, with TRBD2 identical over 16 bases. This CDR3 has 17 residues. The V and J ends lost 3 bases and 3 bases, in that order; junction bases with no gene match: 3. CDR1 and CDR2 from the germline V gene are KGHSH and LQKENI. CDR3 nucleotides: TGTGCCAGCTCACCGGAGGGACTAGCGGGGGGGACAGATACGCAGTATTTT. As protein: CASSPEGLAGGTDTQYF.

The chain employs TRBV7-9 and TRBJ1-4; D not resolved. V was cut by 3 bases and J by 10 bases, with 12 bases left in between. CDR1 SEHNR and CDR2 FQNEAQ come from the germline V gene (reference sequence). The CDR3 sequence is 13 residues long. CDR3 protein: CASSLRGIGKLFF. The DNA for the CDR3 is TGTGCCAGCAGCTTGCGGGGTATCGGAAAACTGTTTTTT.

The rearrangement links TRBV29-1 to TRBJ1-1, with D perhaps TRBD1 (5 bases). V was trimmed by 4 bases and J by 1 base, leaving 7 bases between them. Germline CDR1 SQVTM, CDR2 ANQGSEA. There are 12 residues in the CDR3. CDR3 loop: CSVARANTEAFF. The CDR3 DNA follows: TGCAGCGTTGCCAGGGCGAACACTGAAGCTTTCTTT.

The V gene is TRBV28, the J gene TRBJ1-1, with 8 bases identical to TRBD1. CDR3 length equals 17 residues. V shed 5 bases, J shed 0 bases, and the junction held 11 bases outside the gene matches. Germline V gene data show CDR1 as MDHEN and CDR2 as SYDVKM. The CDR3 protein is CASSTIRGDRMNTEAFF. The CDR3 DNA is TGTGCCAGCAGTACCATAAGGGGGGACAGGATGAACACTGAAGCTTTCTTT.